The rows below give T cell receptor beta chains drawn from one sample of a study of blood T cell repertoires in COVID-19. Only in-frame clones appear in the TCRdb table, and some are missing; sequencing was by immunoSEQ multiplex PCR. The sample lists about 270,000 clones; 70% to 90% were seen once. Sequenced input: PBMCs or T cells enriched from blood (not recorded which). The receptors stem from a woman in her 30s with acute COVID-19. Each CDR3 is given with its conserved first and last residue. Fields, in order: V gene, D gene, clone size, J gene, CDR3 protein, CDR3 DNA. The D gene is left open where the match is weak. Clone size is shown for a subset of rows, as once, few, many or a class of expanded clone.

v_call: TRBV28; d_call: -; clone_size: few; j_call: TRBJ1-3; cdr3_aa: CASSVQPHSGNTIYF; cdr3_nt: TGTGCCAGCAGTGTACAGCCGCACTCTGGAAACACCATATATTTT
v_call: TRBV18; d_call: -; clone_size: -; j_call: TRBJ1-1; cdr3_aa: CASSEEEAFF; cdr3_nt: TGTGCCAGCTCTGAGGAGGAAGCTTTCTTT
v_call: TRBV10-3; d_call: -; clone_size: -; j_call: TRBJ1-1; cdr3_aa: CAISDGQKSRNTEAFF; cdr3_nt: TGTGCCATCAGTGACGGACAGAAATCGAGAAACACTGAAGCTTTCTTT
v_call: TRBV27; d_call: TRBD2; clone_size: -; j_call: TRBJ2-7; cdr3_aa: CASSLRLAGNAYEQYF; cdr3_nt: TGTGCCAGCAGTCTTCGACTAGCGGGAAACGCCTACGAGCAGTACTTC
v_call: TRBV6-5; d_call: -; clone_size: -; j_call: TRBJ1-5; cdr3_aa: CASSYSVGQPQHF; cdr3_nt: TGTGCCAGCAGTTACTCCGTCGGGCAGCCCCAGCATTTT
v_call: TRBV14; d_call: -; clone_size: -; j_call: TRBJ1-3; cdr3_aa: CASSQVPGTSSGNTIYF; cdr3_nt: TGTGCCAGCAGCCAAGTACCCGGGACATCTTCTGGAAACACCATATATTTT
v_call: TRBV24-1; d_call: TRBD1; clone_size: -; j_call: TRBJ2-2; cdr3_aa: CATSESGTGPPGELFF; cdr3_nt: TGTGCCACCAGTGAATCCGGGACAGGGCCTCCCGGGGAGCTGTTTTTT
v_call: TRBV3-1/TRBV3-2; d_call: -; clone_size: -; j_call: TRBJ1-1; cdr3_aa: CASSQLFPGDTEAFF; cdr3_nt: TGTGCCAGCAGCCAGTTATTCCCAGGGGACACTGAAGCTTTCTTT
v_call: TRBV11-1; d_call: TRBD2; clone_size: once; j_call: TRBJ2-1; cdr3_aa: CASSLPSSAGDEQFF; cdr3_nt: TGTGCCAGCAGCTTACCTTCTAGCGCGGGAGATGAGCAGTTCTTC
v_call: TRBV28; d_call: -; clone_size: -; j_call: TRBJ2-1; cdr3_aa: CASSVGIRLQFWNEQFF; cdr3_nt: TGTGCCAGCAGCGTAGGTATACGACTCCAATTTTGGAATGAGCAGTTCTTC
v_call: TRBV19; d_call: TRBD1; clone_size: once; j_call: TRBJ1-6; cdr3_aa: CASNPGTGYNSPLHF; cdr3_nt: TGTGCCAGTAACCCCGGGACAGGATATAATTCACCCCTCCACTTT
v_call: TRBV28; d_call: -; clone_size: -; j_call: TRBJ1-4; cdr3_aa: CASSLSFLATNEKLFF; cdr3_nt: TGTGCCAGCAGTTTATCCTTCCTTGCAACTAATGAAAAACTGTTTTTT
v_call: TRBV28; d_call: TRBD1; clone_size: -; j_call: TRBJ1-1; cdr3_aa: CASSLDRADTEAFF; cdr3_nt: TGTGCCAGCAGTTTGGACAGGGCGGACACTGAAGCTTTCTTT
v_call: TRBV5-5; d_call: TRBD2; clone_size: -; j_call: TRBJ2-3; cdr3_aa: CASSREVAGIPDTQYF; cdr3_nt: TGTGCCAGCAGCCGGGAGGTAGCGGGAATCCCAGATACGCAGTATTTT
v_call: TRBV4-3; d_call: TRBD2; clone_size: -; j_call: TRBJ2-3; cdr3_aa: CASSQDLGREGPDTQYF; cdr3_nt: TGCGCCAGCAGCCAAGACCTCGGGCGGGAGGGCCCAGATACGCAGTATTTT
v_call: TRBV29-1; d_call: TRBD1; clone_size: -; j_call: TRBJ2-7; cdr3_aa: CSVEDFGTGANEQYF; cdr3_nt: TGCAGCGTTGAAGATTTCGGGACAGGGGCTAACGAGCAGTACTTC
v_call: TRBV6-6; d_call: -; clone_size: -; j_call: TRBJ2-1; cdr3_aa: CASSRGNGAYDEQFF; cdr3_nt: TGTGCCAGCAGCCGCGGTAATGGGGCCTACGATGAGCAGTTCTTC
v_call: TRBV10-1; d_call: TRBD1; clone_size: -; j_call: TRBJ2-3; cdr3_aa: CASSERDRVRDTQYF; cdr3_nt: TGCGCCAGCAGTGAAAGGGACAGGGTTAGGGATACGCAGTATTTT
v_call: TRBV18; d_call: -; clone_size: -; j_call: TRBJ2-5; cdr3_aa: CASSLLSGETQYF; cdr3_nt: TGTGCCAGCTCGCTCCTTAGTGGAGAGACCCAGTACTTC
v_call: TRBV6-5; d_call: -; clone_size: -; j_call: TRBJ2-7; cdr3_aa: CASSYSGAEYF; cdr3_nt: TGTGCCAGCAGTTACTCGGGCGCTGAGTACTTC
v_call: TRBV30; d_call: TRBD1; clone_size: -; j_call: TRBJ2-3; cdr3_aa: CAWSGQGSTDTQYF; cdr3_nt: TGTGCCTGGAGTGGACAGGGGAGCACAGATACGCAGTATTTT
v_call: TRBV28; d_call: -; clone_size: -; j_call: TRBJ1-5; cdr3_aa: CASSLSGIPNQPQHF; cdr3_nt: TGTGCCAGCAGTTTATCAGGTATTCCGAATCAGCCCCAGCATTTT